Given below is one T cell receptor beta chain in context. A much larger clone lies a single base off, so this may be a read error. This sample is part of a study of T cells in Graves' hyperthyroidism and ophthalmopathy. CDR3 length: 15 amino acids. Germline V gene lookup returns CDR1 SGHVS and CDR2 FQNEAQ. The V segment lost 5 bases and the J segment 11 bases; nucleotides outside the gene matches: 16. Amplification of TCR beta CDR3 regions used RNA as the template. The HTBI primer set served for first-round RT-PCR of the TCR CDR3. TCRdb independently ran MiXCR on the multiplex PCR reads; one entry per CDR3 protein. Of fewer than 900,000 distinct CDR3 sequences listed, over 15% are singletons. Stable disease denoted Graves' hyperthyroidism without ophthalmopathy progression within 18 months.

The chain has TRBV7-8 and TRBJ2-5; 8 bases agree with TRBD2. The receptor was derived from a man between 18 and 29 years old with Graves' hyperthyroidism. Sequenced material: blood. The CDR3 protein is CASSQSPVTSERQYF. CDR3 coding DNA: TGTGCCAGCAGCCAGTCTCCAGTGACTAGCGAACGTCAGTACTTC.